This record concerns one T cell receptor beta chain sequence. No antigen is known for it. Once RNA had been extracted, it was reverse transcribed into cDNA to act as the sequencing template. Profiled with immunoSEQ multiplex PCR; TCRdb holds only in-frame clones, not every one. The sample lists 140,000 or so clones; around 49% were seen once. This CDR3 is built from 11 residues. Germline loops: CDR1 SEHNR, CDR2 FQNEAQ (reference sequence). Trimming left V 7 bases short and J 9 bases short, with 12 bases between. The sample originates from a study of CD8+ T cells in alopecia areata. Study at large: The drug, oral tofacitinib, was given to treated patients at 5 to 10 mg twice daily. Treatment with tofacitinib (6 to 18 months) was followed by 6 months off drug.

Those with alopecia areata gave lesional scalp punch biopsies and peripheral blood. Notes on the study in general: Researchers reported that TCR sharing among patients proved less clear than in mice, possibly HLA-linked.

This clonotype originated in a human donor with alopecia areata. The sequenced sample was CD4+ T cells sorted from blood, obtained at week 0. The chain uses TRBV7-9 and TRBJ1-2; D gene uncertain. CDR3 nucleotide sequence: TGTGCCAGCACCAATTCTGGGAGCTACACCTTC. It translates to CASTNSGSYTF.